Sequencing of this TCR beta chain was carried out in a study of radiation and T cells in renal cell carcinoma. The method was immunoSEQ multiplex PCR; TCRdb's version includes in-frame clones alone and lacks a portion of them. The data contain roughly 78,000 clones, 82% of them seen just once; the ten biggest clones take up approximately 5%. V dropped 7 bases and J dropped 3 bases, with 15 bases sitting between them. The CDR3 is made up of 13 amino acids. Looked up from germline, CDR1 is GTSNPN and CDR2 is SVGIG (reference sequence). Time point denoted: blood 2 weeks post-SBRT. The sample's treatment: 15 Gy SBRT to primary tumor, nephrectomy 4 weeks later. Serial blood draws occurred at baseline and 2 and 4 weeks post-SBRT. This clone was counted a few times.

The sequence derives from a man in his 60s with renal cell carcinoma. This chain connects TRBV30 to TRBJ1-2, with D unresolved. The sequencing used blood, collected from a patient whose treatment included radiotherapy and nephrectomy. The CDR3 sequence: CASSRLTDYGYTF. DNA for the CDR3: TGTGCCTCCTCCCGGCTGACGGACTATGGCTACACCTTC. Full variable domain (missing parts from reference TRBV30 and TRBJ1-2): SQTIHQWPATLVQPVGSPLSLECTVEGTSNPNLYWYRQAAGRGLQLLFYSVGIGQISSEVPQNLSASRPQDRQFILSSKKLLLSDSGFYLCASSRLTDYGYTFGSGTRLTVV.